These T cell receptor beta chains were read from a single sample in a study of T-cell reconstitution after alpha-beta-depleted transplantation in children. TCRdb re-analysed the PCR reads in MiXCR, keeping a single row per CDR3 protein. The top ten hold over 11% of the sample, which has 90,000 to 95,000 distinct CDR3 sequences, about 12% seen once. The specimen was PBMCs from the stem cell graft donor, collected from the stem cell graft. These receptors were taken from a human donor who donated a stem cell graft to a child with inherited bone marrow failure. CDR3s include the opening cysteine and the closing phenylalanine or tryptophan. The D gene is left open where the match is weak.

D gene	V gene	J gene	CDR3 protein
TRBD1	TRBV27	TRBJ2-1	CASSSGTGYNEQFF
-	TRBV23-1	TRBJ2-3	CASSHPGQSSTSDTQYF
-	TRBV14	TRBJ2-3	CASSQTPSTDTQYF
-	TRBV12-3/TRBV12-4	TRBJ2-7	CASSAGRSYEQYF
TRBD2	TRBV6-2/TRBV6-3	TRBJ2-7	CASNPGGVEQYF
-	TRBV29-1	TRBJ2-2	CSVRPLQGAAGELFF
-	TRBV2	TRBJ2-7	CASSEGTATQYF
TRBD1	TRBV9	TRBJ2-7	CASSPSGTESAEQYF
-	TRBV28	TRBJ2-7	CASSLGRLYEQYF
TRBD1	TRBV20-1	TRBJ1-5	CSAKGTDDQPQHF
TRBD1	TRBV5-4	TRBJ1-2	CASIGQGADGYTF
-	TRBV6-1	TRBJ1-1	CASSEIGAQNTEAFF
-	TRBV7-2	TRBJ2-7	CASSLMMRYEQYF